Below, 20 T cell receptor beta chains from the same sample are listed, as sequenced in a study of tumor-infiltrating lymphocytes in oesophageal squamous cell carcinoma. One entry per CDR3 protein results from TCRdb running MiXCR on the PCR reads. This sample carries 16,000 or so distinct CDR3 sequences, under 45% of them seen once, and the ten largest clones take about 28%. The sample was esophageal tumor tissue. The receptors stem from a male donor with esophageal squamous cell carcinoma.

This clonotype is labeled as medium-sized (0.01 to 0.1%). This chain uses TRBV6-1 with TRBJ2-1, with 7 positions matching TRBD1. The DNA end is a closer match to TRBJ2-7, so the J assignment may be wrong. Germline loops: CDR1 MNHNS, CDR2 SASEGT. This CDR3 comprises 14 residues. This CDR3 reads CASSTGSSYNEQYF. The CDR3 coding sequence is TGTGCCAGCTCGACAGGGAGCTCCTACAATGAGCAGTACTTC.

This clonotype was recorded at least ten times. The rearrangement links TRBV7-3 to TRBJ2-3; no clear D. Trimming cost V 5 bases and J 10 bases, with 16 bases left between them. This CDR3 has 13 residues. The germline V gene has CDR1 SGHTA and CDR2 FQGTGA. The DNA of the CDR3 is TGTGCCAGCAGCCCTGACCCGATTCGGCCGCAGTATTTT. This gives the protein CASSPDPIRPQYF.

The chain is built from TRBV20-1 and TRBJ1-6; D not resolved. This CDR3 region has 14 residues. Looked up from germline, CDR1 is DFQATT and CDR2 is SNEGSKA (reference sequence). V dropped 3 bases and J dropped 5 bases, with 11 bases sitting between them. DNA of the CDR3: TGCAGTGCTAGCACAGCGACAAATAATTCACCCCTCCACTTT. Translation gives CSASTATNNSPLHF.

Sample share makes this clonotype medium-sized. An end of the junction does not agree with germline; a read error may underlie this. The chain employs TRBV7-7 and TRBJ2-5, with D perhaps matching TRBD2 (8 bases). Germline assignment: CDR1 SSHAT and CDR2 FNYEAQ (reference sequence). This CDR3 spans 16 amino acids. The CDR3: CASSPGGTGGRETQYF. CDR3 coding DNA: TGTGCTAGCAGCCCAGGGGGGACGGGGGGGCGAGAGACCCAGTACTTC.

The chain combines TRBV7-9 with TRBJ2-5, with D perhaps TRBD2 (6 bases). Per the germline V gene, CDR1 is SEHNR and CDR2 is FQNEAQ (reference sequence). The CDR3 spans 14 residues. V was shortened by 5 bases and J by 11 bases, with 21 bases between the two germline ends. CDR3 amino acids: CASSIGLHNNEQYF. The CDR3 nucleotides read TGTGCCAGCAGCATTGGACTACATAACAATGAGCAGTACTTC.

The chain recombines TRBV7-2 with TRBJ2-4; no firm D call. The last part of the DNA fits TRBJ2-7 better; the J call may be wrong. CDR3 length: 14 amino acids. Germline lookup yields CDR1 SGHTA and CDR2 FQGNSA. CDR3 DNA sequence: TGTGCCAGCAGTTCAACCTCACGAGGCTACGAGCAGTACTTC. It translates to CASSSTSRGYEQYF.

CDR3 coding DNA: TGTGCCAGCAGTGAACAGCCCTCTGGAACCTACGAGGAGTATTTT. It translates to CASSEQPSGTYEEYF. This rearrangement joins TRBV6-1 to TRBJ2-3; D is ambiguous. V dropped 2 bases and J dropped 13 bases, with 22 bases sitting between them. Germline loops: CDR1 MNHNS, CDR2 SASEGT. The CDR3 has 15 amino acids.

The chain carries TRBV11-3 and TRBJ2-1, with 7 bases fitting TRBD2. TRBJ2-5 matches the DNA end more closely, so the J call is doubtful. There are 15 residues in the CDR3. The germline V gene encodes CDR1 SGHNT and CDR2 YENEEA. This CDR3 reads CASSLEGREQETQYF. The CDR3 DNA is TGTGCCAGCAGCTTGGAGGGGAGGGAACAAGAGACCCAGTACTTC.

This chain uses TRBV12-3 or TRBV12-4 with TRBJ2-7; 9 bases align to TRBD2. V shed 2 bases and J 1 base; nucleotides not matched to a gene: 3. This CDR3 contains 15 residues. CDR3 DNA sequence: TGTGCCAGCAGTTTAAAGCGGGGGGCTTCCTACGAGCAGTACTTC. It is translated as CASSLKRGASYEQYF.

The gene calls are TRBV7-2 and TRBJ2-1; 7 bases are shared with TRBD1. The J call may be incorrect, as the DNA end agrees better with TRBJ1-2. From germline, CDR1 is SGHTA and CDR2 FQGNSA. The CDR3 sequence is 16 residues long. CDR3 nucleotide sequence: TGTGCCAGCAGCGCCTCGTCAGGGGGAGGAAACTATGGCTACACCTTC. Encoded protein: CASSASSGGGNYGYTF.

There are a few counts of this clonotype. The chain combines TRBV18 with TRBJ1-1; D is unresolved. Germline V gives CDR1 KGHSH, CDR2 LQKENI. The V gene lost 6 bases and the J gene lost 1 base, with 15 bases spanning the gap. There are 15 residues in the CDR3. CDR3 protein: CASSPIKTKNTEAFF. Written as DNA, the CDR3 is TGTGCCAGCTCCCCTATAAAGACCAAGAACACTGAAGCTTTCTTT.

The chain couples TRBV7-6 to TRBJ2-1, with D hard to call. CDR3 length: 16 amino acids. Trimming removed 1 base from V and 1 base from J, with 11 bases in between. CDR1 is SGHVS and CDR2 is FNYEAQ in the germline V gene. The DNA of the CDR3 is TGTGCCAGCAGCTTAGGATCGGCATATTCCTACAATGAGCAGTTCTTC. This translates into CASSLGSAYSYNEQFF.

This clonotype was recorded many times. J is TRBJ2-7 and V is TRBV7-3; a possible D gene is TRBD1 (6 bases). Germline V gene data show CDR1 as SGHTA and CDR2 as FQGTGA. V lost 5 bases and J 7 bases, leaving 12 bases between the germline ends. The CDR3 runs 12 residues. The CDR3 nucleotides read TGTGCCAGCAGCGCGTCCAGGGGTGAGCAGTACTTC. This encodes CASSASRGEQYF.

This clonotype occurred many times. Without the conserved terminal phenylalanine or tryptophan, this CDR3 likely stems from a read error. No DNA is shown, since the ends of the CDR3 on it are uncertain; the CDR3 is the one TCRdb lists. This chain connects TRBV7-3 to TRBJ2-3; TRBD1, the table's D call, lacks a check against the DNA. The germline V gene has CDR1 SGHTA and CDR2 FQGTGA. The CDR3 has 16 amino acids, counting both end residues. The CDR3 spells CASSLGTEIHPSTLGT.

The rearrangement links TRBV4-1 to TRBJ2-1, with 11 bases identical to TRBD2. The better agreement between TRBJ2-7 and the DNA end casts doubt on the J call. CDR3 length: 16 residues. Germline V CDR1 and CDR2: MGHRA, YSYEKL. CDR3 nucleotides: TGCGCCAGCAGCGCATGGGGGGGGACTAGCGGCTACGAGCAGTACTTC. This encodes CASSAWGGTSGYEQYF.

By proportion, this clonotype is medium-sized. The chain has TRBV7-6 and TRBJ1-1; 12 positions match TRBD1. The J segment lost 2 bases and the V segment lost 0 bases, leaving 7 bases of the junction unmatched. Germline CDR1 reads SGHVS; CDR2 reads FNYEAQ. The CDR3 is made up of 18 amino acids. The DNA for the CDR3 is TGTGCCAGCAGCTTAGCAGGGGACAGGGGGCTGTTCAACACTGAAGCTTTCTTT. Encoded protein: CASSLAGDRGLFNTEAFF.

In its sample, this clonotype is medium-sized. V is TRBV6-1 and J is TRBJ2-5; TRBD2 agrees at 9 bases. Germline-derived CDR1 and CDR2 are MNHNS and SASEGT. The V gene end was trimmed by 0 bases and the J gene end by 1 base; junction bases not matched to a gene: 0. The CDR3 is 15 amino acids. The CDR3 region has the DNA TGTGCCAGCAGTGAAGCTAGCGGGGGCCAAGAGACCCAGTACTTC. Translated: CASSEASGGQETQYF.

The chain recombines TRBV7-8 with TRBJ2-3, with 7 bases matching TRBD2. With 1 base clipped from V and 4 bases from J, the junction kept 8 bases outside the gene matches. The germline V gene encodes CDR1 SGHVS and CDR2 FQNEAQ. The CDR3 has 16 residues. CDR3 sequence: CASSLEVASGPDTQYF. CDR3 in DNA: TGTGCCAGCAGCTTAGAGGTGGCTAGCGGACCAGATACGCAGTATTTT. The full variable domain, rest sourced from reference TRBV7-8 and TRBJ2-3, is GAGVSQSPRYKVAKRGQDVALRCDPISGHVSLFWYQQALGQGPEFLTYFQNEAQLDKSGLPSDRFFAERPEGSVSTLKIQRTQQEDSAVYLCASSLEVASGPDTQYFGPGTRLTVL.

Only a few counts were recorded for this clonotype. The gene calls are TRBV6-1 and TRBJ2-3, with 8 bases aligning to TRBD2. The CDR3 spans 14 residues. Looked up from germline, CDR1 is MNHNS and CDR2 is SASEGT. Germline trimming cut 7 bases from V and 3 bases from J; bases unmatched to any gene: 6. CDR3 sequence: CASKDSGTTDTQYF. CDR3 nucleotides: TGTGCCAGCAAAGATAGCGGGACTACAGATACGCAGTATTTT.

About this clonotype itself: A read error is likely, as this CDR3 ends without the conserved phenylalanine or tryptophan. The DNA is omitted, as the CDR3 cannot be located on it reliably, and the CDR3 follows TCRdb's listing. The chain combines TRBV28 with TRBJ1-1; the DNA was not used to check the table's D call, TRBD1. The germline V gene encodes CDR1 MDHEN and CDR2 SYDVKM. Inclusive of both ends, the CDR3 amounts to 16 amino acids. CDR3 sequence: CASSLQCWGGPSTSAP.